This TCR beta chain was obtained from a study of blood T cell repertoires in COVID-19. Whole-study context: Some COVID-19 samples were acute and others convalescent; all came from the United States, Italy and Spain. The analysed material was cDNA or gDNA that came from T cells, B-cell-depleted T cells, or PBMCs.

Authors' data handling: Amplifying reference gene primers gave estimates of nucleated cell counts. Using immunoSEQ multiplex PCR, the repertoire was profiled, and TCRdb retains in-frame clones only, with some absent. V, J and clone size were drawn from that table, and D and trimming were deduced from the DNA. Here the sample spans about 110,000 clones, around 83% being singletons. V was shortened by 4 bases and J by 0 bases, with 16 bases between the two germline ends. In germline, CDR1 is SNHLY, CDR2 FYNNEI. This CDR3 is 17 amino acids long. This chain joins TRBV2 and TRBJ1-5; D possibly corresponds to TRBD1 (6 bases). The source is a man in his forties or fifties with acute or convalescent COVID-19. The sequencing sample was made of peripheral blood. In nucleotides, the CDR3 is TGTGCCAGCAGTGGGATGGGGGCGGATTATAGCAATCAGCCCCAGCATTTT. It translates to CASSGMGADYSNQPQHF.